These T cell receptor beta chains were read from a single sample in a study of CD8 T cells in ankylosing spondylitis. Via MiXCR, TCRdb re-called the 5' RACE reads, giving one row per CDR3 protein. This sample has hundreds of thousands of distinct CDR3 sequences, with 25% to 30% found just once. Sequencing was done on a sample of blood, either unsorted or a sorted T cell fraction (not recorded which). These receptors originate from a male donor with ankylosing spondylitis. Both conserved end residues are part of each CDR3. Fields, in order: D gene, J gene, clone size, V gene, CDR3 DNA, CDR3 protein. The D gene is left open where the match is weak. Rows may omit the clone size; those that give it use once, few, many or a size class.

D: TRBD1
J: TRBJ2-2
size: few
V: TRBV20-1
DNA: TGCAGTGCACAAGACAGGGGCCGGGACACCGGGGAGCTGTTTTTT
CDR3: CSAQDRGRDTGELFF

D: TRBD1
J: TRBJ2-1
size: few
V: TRBV2
DNA: TGTGCCAGCAGTAAAGGACAGGGTTTTTACAATGAGCAGTTCTTC
CDR3: CASSKGQGFYNEQFF

D: .
J: TRBJ2-1
size: .
V: TRBV20-1
DNA: TGCAGTGCTCCCGGGCCGCCCAATGAGCAGTTCTTC
CDR3: CSAPGPPNEQFF

D: .
J: TRBJ1-4
size: .
V: TRBV15
DNA: TGTGCCACCGCCAGGACCATGACGACTAATGAAAAACTGTTTTTT
CDR3: CATARTMTTNEKLFF

D: TRBD1
J: TRBJ1-2
size: few
V: TRBV5-1
DNA: TGCGCCAGCCATCAATCCGGGACAGGGGCCGAAGCTAACTATGGCTACACCTTC
CDR3: CASHQSGTGAEANYGYTF

D: .
J: TRBJ2-5
size: few
V: TRBV27
DNA: TGTGCCAGCAGTTTTTCGTTCGACACCCCCCGGTACTTC
CDR3: CASSFSFDTPRYF

D: .
J: TRBJ2-7
size: few
V: TRBV7-9
DNA: TGTGCCAGCAGCTTGACCCGTTCCTACGAGCAGTACTTC
CDR3: CASSLTRSYEQYF

D: TRBD1
J: TRBJ2-7
size: few
V: TRBV20-1
DNA: TGCAGTGCTAGAGAGGGGGACAGGTCCTACGAGCAGTACTTC
CDR3: CSAREGDRSYEQYF

D: .
J: TRBJ2-1
size: many
V: TRBV7-2
DNA: TGTGCCAGCAGCTCGGTGACAGCGGGCCAAGAGCAGTTCTTC
CDR3: CASSSVTAGQEQFF

D: .
J: TRBJ1-1
size: .
V: TRBV18
DNA: TGTGCCAGCTCACCGGCTTCGAACACTGAAGCTTTCTTT
CDR3: CASSPASNTEAFF

D: TRBD2
J: TRBJ2-7
size: .
V: TRBV3-1
DNA: TGTGCCAGCAGCCAGGAGTTAGCGGGAGGTCTAGTCGGAGACGAGCAGTACTTC
CDR3: CASSQELAGGLVGDEQYF

D: .
J: TRBJ1-1
size: few
V: TRBV5-8
DNA: TGTGCCAGCAGCTTCGCCCGGACAGAGCGACGGACTGAAGCTTTCTTT
CDR3: CASSFARTERRTEAFF

D: TRBD2
J: TRBJ2-3
size: many
V: TRBV24-1
DNA: TGTGCCACCAGTGATTTACCCGGGAGGATGGGCACAGATACGCAGTATTTT
CDR3: CATSDLPGRMGTDTQYF

D: TRBD1
J: TRBJ1-1
size: .
V: TRBV12-3/TRBV12-4
DNA: TGTGCCAGCAGAATACAGGGGGCGTCGACTGAAGCTTTCTTT
CDR3: CASRIQGASTEAFF

D: TRBD2
J: TRBJ2-2
size: many
V: TRBV4-1
DNA: TGCGCCAGCAGCCAAGAGGGACTAGCGTACACCGGGGAGCTGTTTTTT
CDR3: CASSQEGLAYTGELFF

D: .
J: TRBJ1-3
size: .
V: TRBV9
DNA: TGTGCCAGCAGCCCCCAGGTGAATGGAAACACCATATATTTT
CDR3: CASSPQVNGNTIYF

D: .
J: TRBJ2-7
size: few
V: TRBV9
DNA: TGTGCCAGCAGCGTCGAGACAGGTTTCTACGAGCAGTACTTC
CDR3: CASSVETGFYEQYF

D: .
J: TRBJ1-2
size: .
V: TRBV20-1
DNA: TGCAGTGCTAGAAGCACAGGGACGGTGGCCTATGGCTACACCTTC
CDR3: CSARSTGTVAYGYTF

D: .
J: TRBJ1-3
size: few
V: TRBV2
DNA: TGTGCCAGCAGTGGGAACTCTGGAAACACCATATATTTT
CDR3: CASSGNSGNTIYF

D: .
J: TRBJ2-1
size: few
V: TRBV25-1
DNA: TGTGCCAGCAGTGATAAGTCCGGGACTTACAATGAGCAGTTCTTC
CDR3: CASSDKSGTYNEQFF

D: .
J: TRBJ2-7
size: many
V: TRBV12-3/TRBV12-4
DNA: TGTGCCAGCAGTCCCTCACTCAACTCCGGGCACGAGCAGTACTTC
CDR3: CASSPSLNSGHEQYF

D: .
J: TRBJ1-1
size: .
V: TRBV7-9
DNA: TGTGCCAGCAGCGTCCGTACGGTGAACACTGAAGCTTTCTTT
CDR3: CASSVRTVNTEAFF

D: .
J: TRBJ2-5
size: .
V: TRBV24-1
DNA: TGTGCCACCAGTGATGATGGGACGGGAGAGACCCAGTACTTC
CDR3: CATSDDGTGETQYF

D: .
J: TRBJ1-5
size: .
V: TRBV5-1
DNA: TGCGCCAGCAGCTTGGAAGGGATGTATAGCAATCAGCCCCAGCATTTT
CDR3: CASSLEGMYSNQPQHF

D: .
J: TRBJ1-5
size: .
V: TRBV12-3/TRBV12-4
DNA: TGTGCCAGCAGCCTTCGTGGGACCGGGCGCAATCAGCCCCAGCATTTT
CDR3: CASSLRGTGRNQPQHF

D: TRBD1
J: TRBJ2-3
size: few
V: TRBV29-1
DNA: TGCAGCGTTGAACTGACAGGGACAGATACGCAGTATTTT
CDR3: CSVELTGTDTQYF

D: TRBD2
J: TRBJ2-7
size: .
V: TRBV19
DNA: TGTGCCAGTAGTATGTGGGAGGGAGCCTACGAGCAGTACTTC
CDR3: CASSMWEGAYEQYF

D: .
J: TRBJ2-1
size: many
V: TRBV24-1
DNA: TGTGCCACCAGTGCCGACAGGAATGAGCAGTTCTTC
CDR3: CATSADRNEQFF

D: TRBD1
J: TRBJ1-1
size: .
V: TRBV15
DNA: TGTGCCACCAGCAGAGATCTGGGACAGGGATCTGAAGCTTTCTTT
CDR3: CATSRDLGQGSEAFF

D: TRBD1
J: TRBJ1-5
size: .
V: TRBV20-1
DNA: TGCAGTGCTAGCCTGGACAGGGACCCTCAGCCCCAGCATTTT
CDR3: CSASLDRDPQPQHF

D: TRBD2
J: TRBJ2-1
size: .
V: TRBV5-1
DNA: TGCGCCAGCTCCCGACTAGCGGGCCGCGGGTCGATCGATGAGCAGTTCTTC
CDR3: CASSRLAGRGSIDEQFF

D: TRBD1
J: TRBJ2-2
size: .
V: TRBV7-9
DNA: TGTGCCAGCAGCCCCTCGGGACAGGCCCTCACCGGGGAGCTGTTTTTT
CDR3: CASSPSGQALTGELFF

D: TRBD2
J: TRBJ2-7
size: .
V: TRBV6-1
DNA: TGTGCCGGAAGGGCGGGAGGTAGATCCGAGCAGTACTTC
CDR3: CAGRAGGRSEQYF

D: .
J: TRBJ2-4
size: .
V: TRBV30
DNA: TGTGCCTGGAGTTTGGTAGCCAAAAACATTCAGTACTTC
CDR3: CAWSLVAKNIQYF

D: TRBD2
J: TRBJ2-1
size: many
V: TRBV7-2
DNA: TGTGCCAGCAGCCGACGCGCTAGCGGATCCTACAATGAGCAGTTCTTC
CDR3: CASSRRASGSYNEQFF

D: TRBD1
J: TRBJ2-5
size: .
V: TRBV5-1
DNA: TGCGCCAGCAGCTTGGACAACCCGGGACAGCAAGAGACCCAGTACTTC
CDR3: CASSLDNPGQQETQYF

D: .
J: TRBJ1-4
size: few
V: TRBV5-1
DNA: TGCGCCAGCAGCGTACGGAATAATGAAAAACTGTTTTTT
CDR3: CASSVRNNEKLFF

D: TRBD2
J: TRBJ2-1
size: .
V: TRBV11-3
DNA: TGTGCCAGCAGCTCGCCAGGGCTAGCGGGACTCAATGAGCAGTTCTTC
CDR3: CASSSPGLAGLNEQFF

D: TRBD2
J: TRBJ2-1
size: .
V: TRBV5-1
DNA: TGCGCCAGCAGCTGGGCCGGGACTAGCGGGAGCAATGAGCAGTTCTTC
CDR3: CASSWAGTSGSNEQFF

D: .
J: TRBJ2-3
size: few
V: TRBV20-1
DNA: TGCAGTGCTAGAACGTCAGCAGGCCGTGGCACGCAGTATTTT
CDR3: CSARTSAGRGTQYF

D: TRBD2
J: TRBJ2-2
size: few
V: TRBV11-2
DNA: TGTGCCAGCAGCTTTTTTACTAGCGGGAGCAGGACCGGGGAGCTGTTTTTT
CDR3: CASSFFTSGSRTGELFF

D: TRBD2
J: TRBJ2-3
size: .
V: TRBV11-1
DNA: TGTGCCAGCAGCTTAAGCCTAGCGGGATCCACAGATACGCAGTATTTT
CDR3: CASSLSLAGSTDTQYF

D: .
J: TRBJ2-5
size: few
V: TRBV15
DNA: TGTGCCACCAGCAGCCCACGACAGACACCTACACAGGAGACCCAGTACTTC
CDR3: CATSSPRQTPTQETQYF

D: TRBD1
J: TRBJ1-5
size: .
V: TRBV11-1
DNA: TGTGCCAGCAGCTCTCCCGGGACAGGGACCCCCGGGAGTCAGCCCCAGCATTTT
CDR3: CASSSPGTGTPGSQPQHF

D: .
J: TRBJ2-1
size: few
V: TRBV2
DNA: TGTGCCAGCAGTGTGCGGGCCCCCCACAATGAGCAGTTCTTC
CDR3: CASSVRAPHNEQFF

D: TRBD2
J: TRBJ2-1
size: few
V: TRBV5-1
DNA: TGCGCCAGCAGCGTTTTAGCGGGGCCACCTAATAGTGAGCAGTTCTTC
CDR3: CASSVLAGPPNSEQFF

D: .
J: TRBJ1-2
size: .
V: TRBV6-5
DNA: TGTGCCAGCAGTTACAGGGGGAAGGACTATGGCTACACCTTC
CDR3: CASSYRGKDYGYTF

D: TRBD2
J: TRBJ2-1
size: .
V: TRBV5-1
DNA: TGCGCCAGCAGCTTGCCTAGCGGGAGCTACTCCTACAATGAGCAGTTCTTC
CDR3: CASSLPSGSYSYNEQFF

D: .
J: TRBJ2-3
size: .
V: TRBV11-2
DNA: TGTGCCAGCAGCCCTGGGCTAGAGCCCAGCACAGATACGCAGTATTTT
CDR3: CASSPGLEPSTDTQYF

D: TRBD1
J: TRBJ1-1
size: .
V: TRBV20-1
DNA: TGCAGTGCTAGTCGATTCGCCGGGACAGGGGCGAACACTGAAGCTTTCTTT
CDR3: CSASRFAGTGANTEAFF

D: .
J: TRBJ1-1
size: .
V: TRBV29-1
DNA: TGCAGCGGGCGGGACCCTTACGGCGCTGAAGCTTTCTTT
CDR3: CSGRDPYGAEAFF

D: .
J: TRBJ2-1
size: few
V: TRBV12-3/TRBV12-4
DNA: TGTGCCAGCAGACCCCTTCGGGGGGCAGGGGGAAATGAGCAGTTCTTC
CDR3: CASRPLRGAGGNEQFF

D: TRBD1
J: TRBJ1-2
size: .
V: TRBV29-1
DNA: TGCAGCGTGTACAGGGGGCCAGACTATGGCTACACCTTC
CDR3: CSVYRGPDYGYTF